Listed below are T cell receptor beta chains from one sample, sequenced in a study of blood T cell repertoires in COVID-19. The assay was immunoSEQ multiplex PCR, and TCRdb's table has in-frame clones only and misses some. This sample has around 68,000 clones, with approximately 78% found just once. Sequencing input: peripheral blood. The receptor set was obtained from a human donor in a cohort sampled during active COVID-19. CDR3s include the opening cysteine and the closing phenylalanine or tryptophan. A D gene is named only where the DNA matches it firmly. Clone size is given for some rows only: seen once, a few or many times, or a class if the clone is expanded.

DNA: TGTGCCAGCAGCTTGGTAGGCACAGATACGCAGTATTTT
CDR3: CASSLVGTDTQYF
V: TRBV5-6
size: -
J: TRBJ2-3
length: 13
D: -

DNA: TGTGCCAGTACCCCCAGGGGACAGAGCACAGATACGCAGTATTTT
CDR3: CASTPRGQSTDTQYF
V: TRBV19
size: -
J: TRBJ2-3
length: 15
D: TRBD1

DNA: TGTGCCAGCAGCTTAGGCAGCTGGAGGGAAAAACTGTTTTTT
CDR3: CASSLGSWREKLFF
V: TRBV13
size: once
J: TRBJ1-4
length: 14
D: -

DNA: TGTGCCAGCAGGAAAAGGGACAGGACGACAGGAAACACCATATATTTT
CDR3: CASRKRDRTTGNTIYF
V: TRBV6-4
size: -
J: TRBJ1-3
length: 16
D: TRBD1

DNA: TGTGCCAGCAAGGGTGGGGGGGATCATGAGCAGTTCTTC
CDR3: CASKGGGDHEQFF
V: TRBV6-6
size: -
J: TRBJ2-1
length: 13
D: TRBD2

DNA: TGTGCCAGCAGTGACTCTGGCGGGATGGTCCACTTT
CDR3: CASSDSGGMVHF
V: TRBV6-4
size: -
J: TRBJ1-6
length: 12
D: -

DNA: TGTGCCATCAGTGCTTTACAGGCGGACACTGAAGCTTTCTTT
CDR3: CAISALQADTEAFF
V: TRBV10-3
size: -
J: TRBJ1-1
length: 14
D: -

DNA: TGTGCCATCAGTGGATCGTGGGCGAGCTGGGGCTACACCTTC
CDR3: CAISGSWASWGYTF
V: TRBV10-3
size: -
J: TRBJ1-2
length: 14
D: -

DNA: TGTGCCAGCAGTCTTAGGTTGGGACAGGAGGACTTC
CDR3: CASSLRLGQEDF
V: TRBV28
size: -
J: TRBJ2-5
length: 12
D: TRBD1

DNA: TGTGCCAGCAGTCTCTCGACAGGACTCTCTGGAAACACCATATATTTT
CDR3: CASSLSTGLSGNTIYF
V: TRBV2
size: -
J: TRBJ1-3
length: 16
D: -